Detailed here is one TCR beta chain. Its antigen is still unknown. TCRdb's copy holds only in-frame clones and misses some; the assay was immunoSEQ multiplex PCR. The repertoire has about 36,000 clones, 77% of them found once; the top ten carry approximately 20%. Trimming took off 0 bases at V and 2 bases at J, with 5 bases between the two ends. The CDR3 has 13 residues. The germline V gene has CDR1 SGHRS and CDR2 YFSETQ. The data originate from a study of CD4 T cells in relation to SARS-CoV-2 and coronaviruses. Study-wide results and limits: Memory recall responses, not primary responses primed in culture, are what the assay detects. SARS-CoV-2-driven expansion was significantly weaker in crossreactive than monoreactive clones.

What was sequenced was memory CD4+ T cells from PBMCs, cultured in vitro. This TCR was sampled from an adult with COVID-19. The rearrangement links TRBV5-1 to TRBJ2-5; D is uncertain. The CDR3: CASSLAPQETQYF. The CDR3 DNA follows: TGCGCCAGCAGCTTGGCACCACAAGAGACCCAGTACTTC.